These T cell receptor beta chains were read from a single sample in a study of cytomegalovirus exposure and HLA in healthy donors. The repertoire was sequenced with immunoSEQ multiplex PCR; TCRdb's copy has only in-frame clones and lacks some. The table includes a few hundred thousand clones, about 89% detected once. Sequencing used PBMCs. These receptors were taken from a woman aged 18 to 35 in good health and CMV-seronegative. Each CDR3 is given with its conserved first and last residue. The D gene is left open where the match is weak. Size values are once, few and many counts, or a class for expanded clones, and some rows have none.

TRBV10-3,NA,NA,TRBJ2-1,CAISEFAGRSYNEQFF,TGTGCCATCAGTGAGTTCGCGGGGCGCTCCTACAATGAGCAGTTCTTC
TRBV18,TRBD1,NA,TRBJ1-2,CASSPTGQGENYGYTF,TGTGCCAGCTCACCCACAGGACAGGGGGAAAACTATGGCTACACCTTC
TRBV6-1,TRBD2,NA,TRBJ2-7,CASSGAGGGEQYF,TGTGCCAGCAGCGGAGCGGGGGGAGGTGAGCAGTACTTC
TRBV29-1,NA,NA,TRBJ2-7,CSVAGDSGYHAEQYF,TGCAGCGTTGCGGGGGATAGTGGCTACCATGCTGAGCAGTACTTC
TRBV7-9,NA,NA,TRBJ1-1,CASSYGQSTNTEAFF,TGTGCCAGCAGCTATGGACAGTCGACGAACACTGAAGCTTTCTTT
TRBV10-2,NA,NA,TRBJ2-3,CASSEGPGVKDTQYF,TGCGCCAGCAGTGAGGGGCCCGGTGTGAAAGATACGCAGTATTTT
TRBV27,NA,NA,TRBJ1-5,CASSLGSINSNQPQHF,TGTGCCAGCAGTTTGGGGAGTATTAATAGCAATCAGCCCCAGCATTTT
TRBV19,TRBD2,NA,TRBJ2-1,CASSLWTSGSGPKREQFF,TGTGCCAGTAGTCTCTGGACTAGCGGAAGTGGGCCCAAAAGGGAGCAGTTCTTC
TRBV5-4,NA,NA,TRBJ2-1,CASSPTPSNEQFF,TGTGCCAGCAGCCCGACTCCCTCTAATGAGCAGTTCTTC
TRBV7-3,TRBD2,NA,TRBJ2-7,CASRAGVGPPYEQYF,TGTGCCAGCAGGGCGGGGGTGGGGCCGCCCTACGAGCAGTACTTC
TRBV5-1,NA,NA,TRBJ1-4,CASSFQGQDEKLFF,TGCGCCAGCAGCTTTCAGGGGCAGGACGAAAAACTGTTTTTT
TRBV11-2,NA,NA,TRBJ2-1,CASSFRKRSGSRHEQFF,TGTGCCAGCAGCTTCCGAAAGCGGTCAGGTAGTCGGCATGAGCAGTTCTTC
TRBV4-1,NA,once,TRBJ2-2,CASSSRQARGGEHGELFF,TGCGCCAGCAGCAGCCGGCAGGCGAGGGGGGGAGAGCACGGGGAGCTGTTTTTT
TRBV19,TRBD1,NA,TRBJ2-7,CASSSVRDRTYEQYF,TGTGCCAGTAGTAGCGTACGGGACAGGACCTACGAGCAGTACTTC
TRBV2,NA,NA,TRBJ2-7,CASSEASAYYEQYF,TGTGCCAGCAGTGAAGCTAGCGCATACTACGAGCAGTACTTC
TRBV9,NA,NA,TRBJ2-5,CASSVGGGSAETQYF,TGTGCCAGCAGCGTAGGTGGAGGATCGGCAGAGACCCAGTACTTC
TRBV11-2,TRBD2,NA,TRBJ2-5,CASSPSGGQQETQYF,TGTGCCAGCAGCCCGAGCGGGGGGCAGCAAGAGACCCAGTACTTC
TRBV2,TRBD2,NA,TRBJ2-7,CASRTSGESTYEQYF,TGTGCCAGCAGAACTAGCGGGGAATCAACCTACGAGCAGTACTTC
TRBV7-2,NA,NA,TRBJ1-4,CASSPIQGRTNEKLFF,TGTGCCAGCAGCCCGATACAGGGTAGAACTAATGAAAAACTGTTTTTT
TRBV4-2,TRBD2,NA,TRBJ2-3,CASSQDGLAGGGGTDTQYF,TGTGCCAGCAGCCAAGATGGTCTAGCGGGGGGAGGTGGCACAGATACGCAGTATTTT
TRBV15,NA,NA,TRBJ1-4,CATRGQGEKLFF,TGTGCCACCAGAGGGCAGGGTGAAAAACTGTTTTTT
TRBV5-1,NA,NA,TRBJ2-3,CASSLDRNTDTQYF,TGCGCCAGCAGCTTGGACAGAAACACAGATACGCAGTATTTT
TRBV19,TRBD1,NA,TRBJ1-2,CASSIGTGQGAYGYTF,TGTGCCAGTAGTATAGGAACCGGACAGGGGGCATATGGCTACACCTTC
TRBV19,NA,NA,TRBJ2-6,CASRTGSGANVLTF,TGTGCCAGTAGGACGGGTTCTGGGGCCAACGTCCTGACTTTC
TRBV11-3,TRBD2,once,TRBJ2-1,CASSLDGGLAGGFNEQFF,TGTGCCAGCAGCTTAGATGGGGGACTAGCGGGAGGGTTCAATGAGCAGTTCTTC
TRBV5-1,NA,NA,TRBJ2-7,CASSPDSSYEQYF,TGCGCCAGCAGCCCGGACAGTAGCTACGAGCAGTACTTC
TRBV4-2,TRBD1,NA,TRBJ2-7,CASSQERDSTSYEQYF,TGTGCCAGCAGCCAAGAACGGGACAGCACTTCCTACGAGCAGTACTTC
TRBV5-6,TRBD1,NA,TRBJ2-5,CASSKTGGQETQYF,TGTGCCAGCAGCAAGACAGGGGGACAAGAGACCCAGTACTTC
TRBV13,TRBD1,NA,TRBJ2-1,CASKTGIGEQFF,TGTGCCAGCAAGACAGGGATCGGTGAGCAGTTCTTC
TRBV14,TRBD1,NA,TRBJ1-1,CASSLHGQGAEAFF,TGTGCCAGCAGCCTACACGGACAGGGCGCTGAAGCTTTCTTT
TRBV11-2,NA,NA,TRBJ1-2,CASSPHRSGVYGYTF,TGTGCCAGCAGCCCTCACCGGTCAGGCGTATATGGCTACACCTTC
TRBV6-6,NA,NA,TRBJ2-1,CASGQGLYNKQFF,TGTGCCAGCGGTCAGGGGCTCTACAATAAGCAGTTCTTC
TRBV27,NA,NA,TRBJ1-2,CASSLFGRGQDGYTF,TGTGCCAGCAGTTTATTCGGGCGGGGGCAGGATGGCTACACCTTC
TRBV7-2,TRBD2,NA,TRBJ2-3,CASSRLAGVVDTQYF,TGTGCCAGCAGCCGACTAGCGGGAGTTGTGGATACGCAGTATTTT
TRBV27,NA,NA,TRBJ1-1,CASRPLERTEAFF,TGTGCCAGCAGACCCCTTGAACGGACTGAAGCTTTCTTT
TRBV7-2,NA,NA,TRBJ1-1,CASSLAPTDKAFF,TGTGCCAGCAGCTTAGCTCCTACAGATAAAGCTTTCTTT
TRBV7-8,TRBD1,NA,TRBJ2-7,CASSFHRGRVDEQYF,TGTGCCAGCAGCTTCCACAGGGGGCGCGTTGACGAGCAGTACTTC
TRBV29-1,TRBD1,NA,TRBJ2-3,CSTDRGRLTDTQYF,TGCAGCACCGACAGGGGGCGCCTTACAGATACGCAGTATTTT
TRBV1,NA,NA,TRBJ2-3,CTSSQDSPGSGTDTQYF,TGCACCAGCAGCCAAGATAGCCCGGGAAGCGGCACAGATACGCAGTATTTT
TRBV6-6,TRBD1,once,TRBJ1-2,CASSRSGTVNNGYTF,TGTGCCAGCAGCCGATCCGGGACAGTGAATAATGGCTACACCTTC
TRBV5-8,NA,NA,TRBJ2-2,CASMTSGYNTGELFF,TGTGCCAGTATGACTAGTGGTTATAACACCGGGGAGCTGTTTTTT
TRBV14,NA,NA,TRBJ1-1,CASSRLSGVAGQAEAFF,TGTGCCAGCAGCCGATTATCGGGTGTTGCCGGACAAGCTGAAGCTTTCTTT
TRBV6-5,NA,NA,TRBJ1-3,CASSSGGLGAGNTIYF,TGTGCCAGCAGTTCTGGGGGGTTGGGGGCTGGAAACACCATATATTTT
TRBV11-2,TRBD1,NA,TRBJ1-6,CASRQGNYNSPLHF,TGTGCCAGCAGACAGGGGAATTATAATTCACCCCTCCACTTT
TRBV5-1,NA,NA,TRBJ1-2,CASKEGYSNYGYTF,TGCGCCAGCAAGGAGGGTTATTCTAACTATGGCTACACCTTC
TRBV29-1,TRBD1,NA,TRBJ1-5,CSVGQGNQPQHF,TGCAGCGTTGGACAGGGGAACCAGCCCCAGCATTTT
TRBV19,NA,NA,TRBJ2-1,CASSKSPRVSYNEQFF,TGTGCCAGTAGTAAATCGCCGAGGGTCAGCTACAATGAGCAGTTCTTC
TRBV2,NA,NA,TRBJ2-3,CASSGLGQSDTQYF,TGTGCCAGCAGCGGACTCGGACAGTCAGATACGCAGTATTTT
TRBV11-1,NA,NA,TRBJ1-4,CASSSGDSNEKLFF,TGTGCCAGCAGCTCGGGCGACAGCAATGAAAAACTGTTTTTT
TRBV7-8,TRBD1,few,TRBJ1-5,CASSPLQGPNQPQHF,TGTGCCAGCAGCCCCTTACAGGGGCCCAATCAGCCCCAGCATTTT